Below are 14 T cell receptor beta chains sequenced from a single sample in a study of T cell repertoires in cytomegalovirus infection. TCRdb redid the calling of the reads with MiXCR, one entry per CDR3 protein. The sample has roughly 500,000 distinct CDR3 sequences, 11% seen once. The sample was PBMCs. Receptor source: a human donor in good health (CMV status not recorded). Some clones in this sample may be carry-over from other donors' samples.

The chain recombines TRBV15 with TRBJ1-5; possible D gene TRBD1, 5 bases. The CDR3 runs to 12 residues. Germline V gene sequence: CDR1 LNHNV, CDR2 YYDKDF (reference sequence). Trimming removed 3 bases from V and 7 bases from J, with 7 bases in between. The CDR3, as DNA: TGTGCCACCAGCAGGTCAGGGCAGCCCCAGCATTTT. Translation: CATSRSGQPQHF. The whole variable domain, remainder taken from reference TRBV15 and TRBJ1-5, is DAMVIQNPRYQVTQFGKPVTLSCSQTLNHNVMYWYQQKSSQAPKLLFHYYDKDFNNEADTPDNFQSRRPNTSFCFLDIRSPGLGDTAMYLCATSRSGQPQHFGDGTRLSIL.

This clonotype was counted only a few times. This chain uses TRBV20-1 with TRBJ1-2, with 10 bases aligning to TRBD1. The CDR3 contains 14 residues. V dropped 3 bases and J dropped 2; count of bases not matched to a gene: 3. Germline V gene data show CDR1 as DFQATT and CDR2 as SNEGSKA (reference sequence). CDR3 in amino acids: CSARPDRGNYGYTF. The DNA for the CDR3 is TGCAGTGCTAGGCCGGACAGGGGGAACTATGGCTACACCTTC.

This clonotype was seen a single time. A read error may be the cause here, since a much bigger clone is one base away. This sequence joins TRBV19 and TRBJ1-2; D call uncertain. Trimming took 4 bases from V and 5 from J, leaving 17 bases between them. This CDR3 comprises 15 residues. The germline gives CDR1 LNHDA, CDR2 SQIVND (reference sequence). CDR3 in DNA: TGTGCCAGTAGTACTTCGACGACAAGACGATATGGCTACACCTTC. It encodes CASSTSTTRRYGYTF.

The chain carries TRBV12-3 or TRBV12-4 and TRBJ2-1; no clear D. Trimming cost V 2 bases and J 4 bases, with 12 bases left between them. This CDR3 comprises 15 residues. For the CDR3, the DNA is TGTGCCAGCAGTTTAAACCCATCGAGGTACAATGAGCAGTTCTTC. Protein product: CASSLNPSRYNEQFF.

The chain is built from TRBV27 and TRBJ2-7; no firm D call. Germline lookup yields CDR1 MNHEY and CDR2 SMNVEV (reference sequence). CDR3 length equals 16 residues. Trimming left V 5 bases short and J 0 bases short, with 17 bases between. The CDR3 spells CASSPSLGPTSYEQYF. DNA for the CDR3: TGTGCCAGCAGTCCGTCCCTCGGGCCTACCTCCTACGAGCAGTACTTC.

This clonotype was counted many times. The rearrangement links TRBV7-9 to TRBJ1-1; D is possibly TRBD1 (6 bases). Germline lookup yields CDR1 SEHNR and CDR2 FQNEAQ (reference sequence). This CDR3 region has 14 residues. Trimming took off 5 bases at V and 1 base at J, with 11 bases between the two ends. The CDR3 is CASSEQGTNTEAFF. For the CDR3, the DNA is TGTGCCAGCAGCGAACAGGGTACGAACACTGAAGCTTTCTTT.

This clonotype was found many times. V gene TRBV3-1 combines with J gene TRBJ2-5, with a tentative D call TRBD2 (5 bases). Trimming left V 4 bases short and J 1 base short, with 10 bases between. Germline V CDR1 and CDR2: LGHDT, YNNKEL (reference sequence). The CDR3 totals 14 residues. This CDR3 is CASSLRDVQETQYF. CDR3 DNA sequence: TGTGCCAGCAGCCTCCGGGATGTCCAAGAGACCCAGTACTTC.

This clonotype was found a few times. The chain recombines TRBV2 with TRBJ2-5; 13 bases match TRBD2. V lost 6 bases to trimming and J lost 4 bases; unmatched junction nucleotides: 5. The CDR3 is 15 amino acids. CDR1 is SNHLY and CDR2 is FYNNEI in the germline V gene. As DNA, the CDR3 is TGTGCCAGCAGACGACTAGCGGGAGGTTCAGAGACCCAGTACTTC. Protein product: CASRRLAGGSETQYF.

This clonotype was seen many times. The J gene is TRBJ2-3, the V gene TRBV7-2, with D perhaps matching TRBD1 or TRBD2 (6 bases each). The CDR3 is made up of 15 amino acids. Germline V gene lookup returns CDR1 SGHTA and CDR2 FQGNSA. Trimming took off 10 bases at V and 1 base at J, with 18 bases between the two ends. CDR3 residues: CATQTRGEGTDTQYF. In DNA, the CDR3 is TGTGCCACCCAAACTAGGGGGGAAGGCACAGATACGCAGTATTTT.

This chain joins TRBV29-1 and TRBJ1-4, with D perhaps TRBD1 (5 bases). From germline, CDR1 is SQVTM and CDR2 ANQGSEA. CDR3 length: 12 residues. Trimming took 7 bases from V and 8 from J, leaving 14 bases between them. The CDR3, as DNA: TGCAGCGCCCTCGGGGGTGGGGAAAAACTGTTTTTT. Its translation is CSALGGGEKLFF.

Ten or more counts support this clonotype. This rearrangement joins TRBV7-9 to TRBJ2-1; the match to TRBD2 covers 7 bases. The V and J ends lost 5 bases and 9 bases, in that order; junction bases with no gene match: 13. The CDR3 spans 15 residues. The V gene's germline CDR1 is SEHNR and CDR2 FQNEAQ (reference sequence). DNA for the CDR3: TGTGCCAGCAGCCCAGAGGGAGGCGGGAGTCGTGAGCAGTTCTTC. This translates into CASSPEGGGSREQFF.

The chain employs TRBV20-1 and TRBJ2-7; possibly TRBD2 for D (5 bases). The CDR3 has 11 residues. With 3 bases removed from V and 4 bases from J, the gap between germline ends came to 7 bases. Germline assignment: CDR1 DFQATT and CDR2 SNEGSKA (reference sequence). CDR3 residues: CSASEGYEQYF. CDR3 nucleotides: TGCAGTGCTAGCGAGGGTTACGAGCAGTACTTC.

At least ten counts were recorded for this clonotype. The chain has TRBV12-3 or TRBV12-4 and TRBJ2-7; 10 bases line up with TRBD1. There are 14 residues in the CDR3. J was trimmed by 7 bases and V by 2 bases; bases with no gene match: 5. For the CDR3, the DNA is TGTGCCAGCAGTTTAAGACAGGGGGCGGGAGAGCAGTACTTC. Protein product: CASSLRQGAGEQYF.

This rearrangement joins TRBV2 to TRBJ2-5; 10 bases line up with TRBD2. CDR1 is SNHLY, CDR2 FYNNEI, per germline. The length of the CDR3 is 14 residues. V lost 7 bases, J lost 3 bases, and 5 bases stayed unmatched. The CDR3 is CASTGTSEKETQYF. CDR3 coding DNA: TGTGCCAGCACCGGGACTAGCGAGAAAGAGACCCAGTACTTC.